The text below deals with one T cell receptor (beta chain). These data are taken from a study of blood T cell repertoires in COVID-19. Study-wide context: There were acute and convalescent COVID-19 samples, and they came from the United States, Italy and Spain.

This CDR3 is 13 amino acids long. V lost 6 bases and J 0 bases, leaving 9 bases between the germline ends. Germline V gives CDR1 SGHRS, CDR2 YFSETQ. Enrollees, about 18 to 95 years old, lived in around 23 US areas. Produced via immunoSEQ multiplex PCR; TCRdb's table is partial and in-frame only. The table lists around 160,000 clones, roughly 84% of them singletons. Material for sequencing was PBMCs or T cells enriched from blood (not recorded which). J is TRBJ1-1 and V is TRBV5-1; D unclear. The clonotype originates from a woman in her forties or fifties who had been exposed to COVID-19. CDR3 sequence: CASTYEVNTEAFF. CDR3 sequence (DNA): TGCGCCAGCACGTACGAGGTGAACACTGAAGCTTTCTTT.